This TCR beta chain was identified during a study of control samples from healthy donors and cancer patients. Profiled with immunoSEQ multiplex PCR; TCRdb holds only in-frame clones, not every one. The sample has around 130,000 clones, 89% seen once. This TCR came from a man in his fifties or sixties with head and neck cancer. Sequencing was performed on PBMCs.

Here the CDR3 DNA reads TGTGCCAGCAGCTCGCCGAAGGGGAGACAGGGGGGAAAGACCTACAATGAGCAGTTCTTC. Its protein is CASSSPKGRQGGKTYNEQFF. The chain employs TRBV5-4 and TRBJ2-1, with TRBD1 matching 9 bases. The CDR3 runs to 20 residues. The germline gives CDR1 SGHNT, CDR2 YYREEE (reference sequence). J gave up 2 bases and V 3 bases, and 18 bases lay outside the gene matches.